Following are 31 T cell receptor beta chains from one sample sequenced in a study of T cell responses to AZD1222 COVID-19 vaccine. Sequencing was performed with immunoSEQ multiplex PCR; in TCRdb, only in-frame clones are kept and a portion is missing. The table has 150,000 or so clones, 90% to 95% seen once. The sequences come from peripheral blood, collected on day 0 of AZD1222 vaccination. The origin of the receptors is an adult in good health.

The chain joins TRBV6-2 or TRBV6-3 to TRBJ1-1; D uncertain. The germline V gene has CDR1 MNHEY and CDR2 SVGEGT. This CDR3 region has 13 residues. Trimming shortened V by 2 bases and J by 8 bases, and 12 bases separated the two germline ends. Written as DNA, the CDR3 is TGTGCCAGCAGTTACCCTGACGGATCCGAAGCTTTCTTT. This codes for CASSYPDGSEAFF.

V is TRBV28 and J is TRBJ1-3, with D tentatively TRBD1 (5 bases). The CDR3 consists of 14 residues. Germline V lookup: CDR1 MDHEN, CDR2 SYDVKM. V was cut by 8 bases and J by 1 base, with 12 bases left in between. The CDR3 loop is CASLRDASGNTIYF. CDR3 nucleotides: TGTGCCAGCCTCAGGGACGCGTCTGGAAACACCATATATTTT. Together with reference TRBV28 and TRBJ1-3, the CDR3 gives the full variable domain: DVKVTQSSRYLVKRTGEKVFLECVQDMDHENMFWYRQDPGLGLRLIYFSYDVKMKEKGDIPEGYSVSREKKERFSLILESASTNQTSMYLCASLRDASGNTIYFGEGSWLTVV.

The chain couples TRBV27 to TRBJ2-2; D gene uncertain. Germline CDR1 reads MNHEY; CDR2 reads SMNVEV (reference sequence). The CDR3 totals 14 residues. Trimming shortened V by 6 bases and J by 0 bases, and 8 bases separated the two germline ends. CDR3 in DNA: TGTGCCAGCAGCCTACGGGCGAACACCGGGGAGCTGTTTTTT. This sequence encodes CASSLRANTGELFF.

The genes are TRBV27 and TRBJ2-3, with D unresolved. Trimming shortened V by 3 bases and J by 6 bases, and 4 bases separated the two germline ends. CDR1 MNHEY and CDR2 SMNVEV come from the germline V gene (reference sequence). This CDR3 has 11 amino acids. The CDR3 here is CASSFLDTQYF. For the CDR3, the DNA is TGTGCCAGCAGTTTCTTGGATACGCAGTATTTT.

The chain combines TRBV19 with TRBJ2-6; D ambiguous. CDR3 size: 15 residues. Trimming shortened V by 7 bases and J by 0 bases, and 10 bases separated the two germline ends. Germline loops: CDR1 LNHDA, CDR2 SQIVND (reference sequence). The DNA of the CDR3 is TGTGCCAGTATTCCGACAATCTCTGGGGCCAACGTCCTGACTTTC. Translation: CASIPTISGANVLTF. The full variable domain, in which reference TRBV19 and TRBJ2-6 provide the parts outside the CDR3, is DGGITQSPKYLFRKEGQNVTLSCEQNLNHDAMYWYRQDPGQGLRLIYYSQIVNDFQKGDIAEGYSVSREKKESFPLTVTSAQKNPTAFYLCASIPTISGANVLTFGAGSRLTVL.

This sequence joins TRBV18 and TRBJ2-4, with TRBD1 matching over 11 bases. Germline values: CDR1 KGHSH, CDR2 LQKENI. This CDR3 has 15 amino acids. V gave up 4 bases and J gave up 6 bases; unmatched junction bases: 5. CDR3 sequence reads: CASSLDRGPVNIQYF. DNA for the CDR3: TGTGCCAGCTCACTGGACAGGGGGCCGGTAAACATTCAGTACTTC.

The rearrangement links TRBV18 to TRBJ2-1; the D is unclear. This CDR3 contains 14 residues. The V end lost 0 bases, the J end lost 9 bases, and 12 bases lay between the germline ends. CDR1 and CDR2 from the germline V gene are KGHSH and LQKENI. CDR3 coding DNA: TGTGCCAGCTCACCACCGGCGGATTGGGGTGAGCAGTTCTTC. Translating it yields CASSPPADWGEQFF.

J is TRBJ1-4 and V is TRBV19; 10 bases match TRBD1. Germline-derived CDR1 and CDR2 are LNHDA and SQIVND (reference sequence). There are 15 residues in the CDR3. Trimming removed 4 bases from V and 5 bases from J; junction bases left unmatched: 4. CDR3 coding DNA: TGTGCCAGTAGTAGGGACAGGGGAAGGAATGAAAAACTGTTTTTT. This gives the protein CASSRDRGRNEKLFF. The variable domain in full, completed from reference TRBV19 and TRBJ1-4, reads DGGITQSPKYLFRKEGQNVTLSCEQNLNHDAMYWYRQDPGQGLRLIYYSQIVNDFQKGDIAEGYSVSREKKESFPLTVTSAQKNPTAFYLCASSRDRGRNEKLFFGSGTQLSVL.

The chain couples TRBV5-6 to TRBJ2-3; 7 bases align to TRBD2. CDR3 length: 14 amino acids. The germline CDR1 and CDR2 sequences are SGHDT and YYEEEE. Trimming at V came to 1 base and at J to 5 bases, leaving 4 bases not matched to a gene. The CDR3 sequence: CASSLSTGGDTQYF. The CDR3 DNA follows: TGTGCCAGCAGCTTGTCCACGGGGGGAGATACGCAGTATTTT.

The chain couples TRBV19 to TRBJ2-1; unclear D gene. The CDR3 spans 18 residues. V gave up 6 bases and J gave up 2 bases, with 23 bases separating them. Per germline, CDR1 LNHDA and CDR2 SQIVND (reference sequence). The CDR3 spells CASRRVYDFGGAYNEQFF. CDR3 nucleotide sequence: TGTGCCAGTAGACGGGTCTATGACTTCGGTGGGGCCTACAATGAGCAGTTCTTC.

CDR3 in amino acids: CASSPLASGSNEQFF. DNA for the CDR3: TGTGCCAGCTCACCACTCGCTAGCGGGAGTAATGAGCAGTTCTTC. This chain connects TRBV18 to TRBJ2-1, with 10 nucleotides matching TRBD2. CDR1 and CDR2 from the germline V gene are KGHSH and LQKENI. The CDR3 has 15 amino acids. V gave up 1 base and J gave up 7 bases; unmatched junction bases: 4.

This chain uses TRBV7-2 with TRBJ2-1; D possibly corresponds to TRBD2 (6 bases). Looked up from germline, CDR1 is SGHTA and CDR2 is FQGNSA. The CDR3 contains 15 residues. V lost 1 base to trimming and J lost 9 bases, with 16 bases between them. In DNA form, the CDR3 reads TGTGCCAGCAGCTTAGGGGACGCGGGGCTCAGTGAGCAGTTCTTC. Translated, it gives CASSLGDAGLSEQFF.

This clone was recorded once. This chain connects TRBV7-6 to TRBJ1-2; D gene unclear. This CDR3 has 13 amino acids. V shed 1 base and J shed 5 bases, with 8 bases lying between them. Germline V gene lookup returns CDR1 SGHVS and CDR2 FNYEAQ. The DNA of the CDR3 is TGTGCCAGCAGCTTAGGGCAGGAATATGGCTACACCTTC. Its translation: CASSLGQEYGYTF.

The chain is built from TRBV7-9 and TRBJ2-2; D unclear. CDR1 and CDR2 (germline): SEHNR, FQNEAQ (reference sequence). The CDR3 loop spans 14 amino acids. V was trimmed by 5 bases and J by 6 bases, leaving 13 bases between them. The CDR3 loop is CASSPHLGPGELFF. CDR3 bases: TGTGCCAGCAGCCCGCACTTAGGTCCCGGGGAGCTGTTTTTT.

The V and J genes are TRBV5-8 and TRBJ2-1; 8 nucleotides align to TRBD2. V shed 2 bases and J 3 bases; nucleotides not matched to a gene: 4. Germline V gene lookup returns CDR1 SGHTS and CDR2 YDEGEE. CDR3 size: 15 residues. The CDR3 DNA sequence: TGTGCCAGCAGCTTCCTAGCGGGTTTCTACAATGAGCAGTTCTTC. Translating gives CASSFLAGFYNEQFF. Based on the CDR3 plus reference TRBV5-8 and TRBJ2-1, the full variable domain is EAGVTQSPTHLIKTRGQQATLRCSPISGHTSVYWYQQALGLGLQFLLWYDEGEERNRGNFPPRFSGRQFPNYSSELNVNALELEDSALYLCASSFLAGFYNEQFFGPGTRLTVL.

The chain uses TRBV19 and TRBJ1-5, with a possible D match to TRBD1 (5 bases). V lost 3 bases and J lost 3, with 12 bases in between. This CDR3 is 15 amino acids long. The V gene's germline CDR1 is LNHDA and CDR2 SQIVND (reference sequence). The DNA of the CDR3 is TGTGCCAGTAGTATCGCCAGGGTAGACAATCAGCCCCAGCATTTT. Translated: CASSIARVDNQPQHF. Full variable domain (remainder filled in from reference TRBV19 and TRBJ1-5): DGGITQSPKYLFRKEGQNVTLSCEQNLNHDAMYWYRQDPGQGLRLIYYSQIVNDFQKGDIAEGYSVSREKKESFPLTVTSAQKNPTAFYLCASSIARVDNQPQHFGDGTRLSIL.

The V call is TRBV3-1 (or the pseudogene TRBV3-2), the J call TRBJ1-2; 7 nucleotides match TRBD1. V shed 5 bases, J shed 7 bases, and the junction held 7 bases outside the gene matches. Germline CDR1 and CDR2: LGHDT and YNNKEL (reference sequence). CDR3 length: 13 amino acids. This CDR3 is CASSDREWVGYTF. DNA for the CDR3: TGTGCCAGCAGCGACAGGGAGTGGGTTGGCTACACCTTC.

This clone appeared a few times. The chain links TRBV28 to TRBJ2-5; D gene uncertain. Germline CDR1 and CDR2: MDHEN and SYDVKM. The CDR3 has 14 residues. The V end was cut by 5 bases, the J end by 2 bases, with 12 bases between. In DNA form, the CDR3 reads TGTGCCAGCAGTCTTACCGCTACTCAAGAGACCCAGTACTTC. This encodes CASSLTATQETQYF.

The V gene is TRBV27, the J gene TRBJ2-3, with D unclear. CDR3 length: 13 amino acids. Deletions cut 3 bases from V and 1 base from J, with 5 bases between. Germline CDR1 is MNHEY and CDR2 is SMNVEV (reference sequence). CDR3 in amino acids: CASSFSGTDTQYF. The DNA of the CDR3 is TGTGCCAGCAGTTTCTCGGGCACAGATACGCAGTATTTT.

This rearrangement joins TRBV6-5 to TRBJ1-2; 10 bases match TRBD1. Germline loops: CDR1 MNHEY, CDR2 SVGAGI. With 6 bases clipped from V and 8 bases from J, the junction kept 9 bases outside the gene matches. The CDR3 is 14 residues long. The CDR3: CASSSMTGGVGYTF. Written as DNA, the CDR3 is TGTGCCAGCAGCTCCATGACAGGGGGCGTAGGCTACACCTTC.

The CDR3 sequence: CASSLGEVSYNEQFF. The CDR3 DNA follows: TGCGCCAGCAGCTTGGGGGAAGTCTCCTACAATGAGCAGTTCTTC. This chain uses TRBV5-1 with TRBJ2-1; D is uncertain. The CDR3 length is 15 residues. V lost 0 bases and J 0 bases, leaving 7 bases between the germline ends. Germline assignment: CDR1 SGHRS and CDR2 YFSETQ.

The V gene is TRBV4-2, the J gene TRBJ2-1; no clear D. CDR3 size: 15 residues. Germline V gives CDR1 LGHNA, CDR2 YNFKEQ. Between the trimmed V and J ends, which lost 0 bases and 0 bases, there was a span of 6 bases. The CDR3 nucleotides read TGTGCCAGCAGCCAAGATCCTAGCTCCTACAATGAGCAGTTCTTC. Translating gives CASSQDPSSYNEQFF.

The rearrangement joins TRBV28 to TRBJ2-7; the match to TRBD2 covers 7 bases. The CDR3 runs to 13 residues. Germline lookup yields CDR1 MDHEN and CDR2 SYDVKM. The V gene end was trimmed by 6 bases and the J gene end by 2 bases; junction bases not matched to a gene: 4. The CDR3 DNA is TGTGCCAGCAGACCGGGACTAACCTACGAGCAGTACTTC. Translating gives CASRPGLTYEQYF.

In DNA, the CDR3 is TGTGCCACTTTAGGGCAGCTTAGCAATCAGCCCCAGCATTTT. Its protein product is CATLGQLSNQPQHF. The chain combines TRBV28 with TRBJ1-5, with D hard to call. The germline gives CDR1 MDHEN, CDR2 SYDVKM. This CDR3 is built from 14 residues. V dropped 10 bases and J dropped 0 bases, with 13 bases sitting between them. Complete variable domain (other parts from reference TRBV28 and TRBJ1-5): DVKVTQSSRYLVKRTGEKVFLECVQDMDHENMFWYRQDPGLGLRLIYFSYDVKMKEKGDIPEGYSVSREKKERFSLILESASTNQTSMYLCATLGQLSNQPQHFGDGTRLSIL.

The rearrangement joins TRBV27 to TRBJ1-1, with TRBD1 matching over 7 bases. The ends lost 5 bases at V and 9 bases at J; junction bases unmatched: 9. Germline loops: CDR1 MNHEY, CDR2 SMNVEV (reference sequence). There are 13 residues in the CDR3. DNA of the CDR3: TGTGCCAGCAGTGCAAACAGGGGACTGCAAGCTTTCTTT. Translation gives CASSANRGLQAFF.

This clone was observed a single time. The genes are TRBV27 and TRBJ2-7; 8 bases are a match to TRBD2. Germline V gene data show CDR1 as MNHEY and CDR2 as SMNVEV (reference sequence). V dropped 4 bases and J dropped 3; count of bases not matched to a gene: 8. CDR3 length: 15 residues. The CDR3 protein is CASSSRGADHYEQYF. The CDR3 DNA follows: TGTGCCAGCAGTTCGCGGGGGGCAGACCACTACGAGCAGTACTTC.

The rearrangement joins TRBV10-3 to TRBJ2-1, with 10 bases aligning to TRBD2. CDR3 size: 16 residues. The J segment lost 8 bases and the V segment lost 0 bases, leaving 7 bases of the junction unmatched. Germline V gene lookup returns CDR1 ENHRY and CDR2 SYGVKD. The CDR3 is CAISESVASGRHEQFF. In DNA form, the CDR3 reads TGTGCCATCAGTGAGTCCGTGGCTAGCGGGAGACATGAGCAGTTCTTC.

The chain employs TRBV19 and TRBJ2-7; 7 bases agree with TRBD2. Germline values: CDR1 LNHDA, CDR2 SQIVND (reference sequence). The CDR3 is made up of 15 amino acids. Germline trimming cut 4 bases from V and 6 bases from J; bases unmatched to any gene: 12. CDR3 DNA: TGTGCCAGTAGTACCCTAAGCGGGAAAGGCGGCGAGCAGTACTTC. Its protein product is CASSTLSGKGGEQYF.

The V call is TRBV28, the J call TRBJ2-1, with unresolved D. The V end was cut by 2 bases, the J end by 7 bases, with 12 bases between. Germline assignment: CDR1 MDHEN and CDR2 SYDVKM. The CDR3 spans 14 residues. In DNA, the CDR3 is TGTGCCAGCAGTTTACATATCCTTACAAATGAGCAGTTCTTC. Translating it yields CASSLHILTNEQFF.

The chain combines TRBV6-7 with TRBJ2-7; D unresolved. TRBV6-7 carries the ORF label, with uncertain function. Deletions cut 0 bases from V and 0 bases from J, with 9 bases between. This CDR3 is 15 amino acids long. CDR3 in DNA: TGTGCCAGCAGTTACTCGAATATACACTCCTACGAGCAGTACTTC. Amino acids: CASSYSNIHSYEQYF.

The V call is TRBV18, the J call TRBJ2-1; 7 positions match TRBD2. The germline gives CDR1 KGHSH, CDR2 LQKENI. Losses at the gene ends were 3 bases for V and 4 bases for J; bases not matched to a gene: 3. This CDR3 has 14 residues. DNA of the CDR3: TGTGCCAGCTCACCGGGGCGGGAGTACAATGAGCAGTTCTTC. Translating gives CASSPGREYNEQFF.